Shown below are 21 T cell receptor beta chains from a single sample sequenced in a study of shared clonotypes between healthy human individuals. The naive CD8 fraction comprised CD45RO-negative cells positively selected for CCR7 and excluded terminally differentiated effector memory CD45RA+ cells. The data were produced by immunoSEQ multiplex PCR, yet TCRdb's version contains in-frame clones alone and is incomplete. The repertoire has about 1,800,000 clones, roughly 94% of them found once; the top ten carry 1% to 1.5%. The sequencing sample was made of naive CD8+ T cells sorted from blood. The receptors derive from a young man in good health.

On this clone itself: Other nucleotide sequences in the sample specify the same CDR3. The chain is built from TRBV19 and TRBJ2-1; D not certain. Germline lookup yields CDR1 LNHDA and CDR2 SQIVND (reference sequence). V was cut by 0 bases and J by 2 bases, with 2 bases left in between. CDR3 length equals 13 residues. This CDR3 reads CASSIDPYNEQFF. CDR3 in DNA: TGTGCCAGTAGTATAGATCCCTACAATGAGCAGTTCTTC.

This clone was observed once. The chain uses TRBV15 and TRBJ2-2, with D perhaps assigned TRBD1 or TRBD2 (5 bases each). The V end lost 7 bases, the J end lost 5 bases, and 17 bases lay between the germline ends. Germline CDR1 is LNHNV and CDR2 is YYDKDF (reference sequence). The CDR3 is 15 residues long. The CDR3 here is CATTLRREGTGELFF. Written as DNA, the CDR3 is TGTGCCACCACCCTTCGAAGAGAGGGGACCGGGGAGCTGTTTTTT. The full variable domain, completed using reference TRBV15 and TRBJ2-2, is DAMVIQNPRYQVTQFGKPVTLSCSQTLNHNVMYWYQQKSSQAPKLLFHYYDKDFNNEADTPDNFQSRRPNTSFCFLDIRSPGLGDTAMYLCATTLRREGTGELFFGEGSRLTVL.

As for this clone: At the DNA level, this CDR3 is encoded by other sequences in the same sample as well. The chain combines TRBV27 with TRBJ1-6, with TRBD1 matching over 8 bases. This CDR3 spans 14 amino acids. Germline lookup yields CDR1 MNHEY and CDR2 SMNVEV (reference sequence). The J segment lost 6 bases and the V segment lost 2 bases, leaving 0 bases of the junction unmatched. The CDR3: CASSLDRGNSPLHF. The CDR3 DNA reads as TGTGCCAGCAGTTTAGACAGGGGTAATTCACCCCTCCACTTT.

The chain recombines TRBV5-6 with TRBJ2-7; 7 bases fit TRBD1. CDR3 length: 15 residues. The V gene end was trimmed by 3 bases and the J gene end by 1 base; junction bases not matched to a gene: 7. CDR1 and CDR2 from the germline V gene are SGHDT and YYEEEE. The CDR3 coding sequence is TGTGCCAGCAGCTCACTCGACAGGGTGTCCTACGAGCAGTACTTC. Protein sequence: CASSSLDRVSYEQYF.

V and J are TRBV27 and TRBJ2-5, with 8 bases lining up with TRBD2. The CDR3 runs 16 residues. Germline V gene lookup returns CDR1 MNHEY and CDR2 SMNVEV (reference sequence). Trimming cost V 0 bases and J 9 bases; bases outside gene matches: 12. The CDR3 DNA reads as TGTGCCAGCAGTTTATCTAGCGGGGCCACCAACGGGGCCCAGTACTTC. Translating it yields CASSLSSGATNGAQYF.

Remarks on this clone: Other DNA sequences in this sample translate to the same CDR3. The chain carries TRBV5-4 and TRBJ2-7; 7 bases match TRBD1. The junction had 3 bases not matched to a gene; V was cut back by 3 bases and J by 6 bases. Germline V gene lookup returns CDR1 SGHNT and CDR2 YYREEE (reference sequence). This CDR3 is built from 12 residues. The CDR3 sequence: CASSSGGAEQYF. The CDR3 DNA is TGTGCCAGCAGCTCAGGGGGAGCCGAGCAGTACTTC.

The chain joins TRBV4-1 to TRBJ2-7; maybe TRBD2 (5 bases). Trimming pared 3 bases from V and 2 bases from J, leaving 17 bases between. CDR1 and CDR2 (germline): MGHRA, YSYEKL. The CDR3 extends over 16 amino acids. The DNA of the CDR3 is TGCGCCAGCAGCCAGGGAGAGGACTGGAGTCCCTACGAGCAGTACTTC. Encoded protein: CASSQGEDWSPYEQYF.

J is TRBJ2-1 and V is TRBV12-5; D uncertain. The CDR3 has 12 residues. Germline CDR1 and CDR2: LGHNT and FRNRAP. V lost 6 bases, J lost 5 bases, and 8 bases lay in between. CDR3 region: CASGVTDNEQFF. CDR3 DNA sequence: TGTGCTAGTGGGGTGACTGACAATGAGCAGTTCTTC. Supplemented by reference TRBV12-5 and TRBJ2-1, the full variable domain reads DARVTQTPRHKVTEMGQEVTMRCQPILGHNTVFWYRQTMMQGLELLAYFRNRAPLDDSGMPKDRFSAEMPDATLATLKIQPSEPRDSAVYFCASGVTDNEQFFGPGTRLTVL.

The chain's CDR3 is CASSRTEGTDTQYF. CDR3 coding DNA: TGTGCCAGCAGCCGGACTGAGGGCACAGATACGCAGTATTTT. The rearrangement uses TRBV13 and TRBJ2-3; a possible D gene is TRBD2 (5 bases). V lost 5 bases to trimming and J lost 1 base, with 10 bases between them. There are 14 residues in the CDR3. Germline CDR1 is PRHDT and CDR2 is FYEKMQ (reference sequence).

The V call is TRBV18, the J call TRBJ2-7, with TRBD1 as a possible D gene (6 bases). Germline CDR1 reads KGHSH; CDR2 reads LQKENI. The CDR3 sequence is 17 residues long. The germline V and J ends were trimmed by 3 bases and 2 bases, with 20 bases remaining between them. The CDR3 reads CASSPREQGWETYEQYF. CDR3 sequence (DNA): TGTGCCAGCTCACCCCGAGAACAGGGCTGGGAGACCTACGAGCAGTACTTC.

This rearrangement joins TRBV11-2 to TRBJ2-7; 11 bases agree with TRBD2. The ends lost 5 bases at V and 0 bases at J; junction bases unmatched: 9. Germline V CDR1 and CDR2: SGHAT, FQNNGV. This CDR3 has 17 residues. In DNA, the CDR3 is TGTGCCAGCAGCCCCGATGGACTAGCGGGTTTCTCCTACGAGCAGTACTTC. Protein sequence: CASSPDGLAGFSYEQYF.

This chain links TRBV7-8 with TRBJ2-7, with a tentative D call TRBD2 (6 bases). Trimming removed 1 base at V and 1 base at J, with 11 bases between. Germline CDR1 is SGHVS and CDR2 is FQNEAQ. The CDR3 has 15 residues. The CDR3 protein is CASSLGSSGSYEQYF. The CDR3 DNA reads TGTGCCAGCAGCTTAGGTTCGAGCGGGTCCTACGAGCAGTACTTC.

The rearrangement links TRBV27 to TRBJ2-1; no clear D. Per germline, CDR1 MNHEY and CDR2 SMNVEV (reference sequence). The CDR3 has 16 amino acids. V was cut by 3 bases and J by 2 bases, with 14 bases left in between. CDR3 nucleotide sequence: TGTGCCAGCAGTTTCGGTGGCGTACTCACCTACAATGAGCAGTTCTTC. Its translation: CASSFGGVLTYNEQFF.

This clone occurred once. The CDR3 nucleotides are TGTGCCAGCAGCCCGACCCTCACCGGGGAGCTGTTTTTT. This sequence encodes CASSPTLTGELFF. The chain links TRBV5-4 to TRBJ2-2; D gene ambiguous. There are 13 residues in the CDR3. Germline V CDR1 and CDR2: SGHNT, YYREEE (reference sequence). V lost 4 bases and J 4 bases, leaving 8 bases between the germline ends. Full variable domain (missing parts from reference TRBV5-4 and TRBJ2-2): ETGVTQSPTHLIKTRGQQVTLRCSSQSGHNTVSWYQQALGQGPQFIFQYYREEENGRGNFPPRFSGLQFPNYSSELNVNALELDDSALYLCASSPTLTGELFFGEGSRLTVL.

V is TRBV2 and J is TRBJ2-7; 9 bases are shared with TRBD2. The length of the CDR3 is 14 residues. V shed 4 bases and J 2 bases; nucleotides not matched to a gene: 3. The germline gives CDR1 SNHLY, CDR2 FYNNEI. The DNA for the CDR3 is TGTGCCAGCAGTGTGACTAGCGGAACCTACGAGCAGTACTTC. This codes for CASSVTSGTYEQYF.

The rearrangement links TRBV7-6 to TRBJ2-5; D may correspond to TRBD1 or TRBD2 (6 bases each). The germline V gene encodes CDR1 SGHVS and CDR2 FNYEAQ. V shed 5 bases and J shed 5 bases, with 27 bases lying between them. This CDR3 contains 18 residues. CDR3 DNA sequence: TGTGCCAGCAGCCCCGGCCCCGGGGGCTCGCCGAGTTTGGAGACCCAGTACTTC. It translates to CASSPGPGGSPSLETQYF.

The CDR3 DNA follows: TGTGCCAGCAGCCAAGCCCAAGGGCTGAGGGAAAAACTGTTTTTT. Amino acids: CASSQAQGLREKLFF. The rearrangement uses TRBV4-2 and TRBJ1-4; no firm D call. CDR3 length equals 15 residues. CDR1 is LGHNA and CDR2 is YNFKEQ in the germline V gene. V shed 1 base and J shed 8 bases, with 14 bases lying between them.

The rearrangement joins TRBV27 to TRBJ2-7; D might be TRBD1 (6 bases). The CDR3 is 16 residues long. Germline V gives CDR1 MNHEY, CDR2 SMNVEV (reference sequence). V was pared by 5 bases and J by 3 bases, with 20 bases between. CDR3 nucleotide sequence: TGTGCCAGCAGTCCCTCACAGGGAATCATTCTCTACGAGCAGTACTTC. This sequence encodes CASSPSQGIILYEQYF.

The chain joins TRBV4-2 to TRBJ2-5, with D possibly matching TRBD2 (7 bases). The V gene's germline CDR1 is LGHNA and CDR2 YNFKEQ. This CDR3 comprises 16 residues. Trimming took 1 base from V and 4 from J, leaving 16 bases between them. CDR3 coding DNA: TGTGCCAGCAGCCAAGGGGCGGGGGCGGAGGGAGAGACCCAGTACTTC. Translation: CASSQGAGAEGETQYF.

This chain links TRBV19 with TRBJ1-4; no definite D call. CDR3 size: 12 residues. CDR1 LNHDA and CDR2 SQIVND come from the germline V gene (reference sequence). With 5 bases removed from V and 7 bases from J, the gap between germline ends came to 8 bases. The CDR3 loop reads CASSRGGEKLFF. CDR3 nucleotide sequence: TGTGCCAGTAGTCGGGGAGGTGAAAAACTGTTTTTT. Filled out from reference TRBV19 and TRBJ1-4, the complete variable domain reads DGGITQSPKYLFRKEGQNVTLSCEQNLNHDAMYWYRQDPGQGLRLIYYSQIVNDFQKGDIAEGYSVSREKKESFPLTVTSAQKNPTAFYLCASSRGGEKLFFGSGTQLSVL.

This CDR3 is CASSLLSGLKNEQFF. CDR3 in DNA: TGTGCCAGCAGTTTACTCTCGGGACTCAAAAATGAGCAGTTCTTC. The genes are TRBV6-6 and TRBJ2-1; perhaps TRBD2 as D (6 bases). Germline V gene data show CDR1 as MNHNY and CDR2 as SVGAGI (reference sequence). The CDR3 covers 15 residues. The V end was cut by 4 bases, the J end by 7 bases, with 17 bases between.